This TCR beta chain came from a study of type 1 regulatory T cells. Study at large: T-allo10 is an in vitro-generated, Tr1-enriched CD4 T cell product specific for alloantigen. Study observations and caveats: Compared with non-type 1 regulatory T cells, type 1 regulatory T cells showed a more restricted TCR repertoire.

The CDR3 sequence is 17 residues long. V was clipped by 0 bases and J by 7 bases; unmatched bases: 16. The germline V gene encodes CDR1 DFQATT and CDR2 SNEGSKA (reference sequence). A single record per CDR3 protein comes from TCRdb applying MiXCR to the reads. The sample yields around 5,000 distinct CDR3 sequences, 26% seen once. Concerning this clonotype: The target antigen is unknown. A much larger clone lies one base from this, so it may be a read error.

The rearrangement joins TRBV20-1 to TRBJ2-7, with TRBD2 matching 9 bases. Sequenced input: cultured type 1 regulatory T (Tr1) cells, either the whole culture or a sorted fraction (not recorded which). The sequence came from a human donor in good health. This CDR3 is CSARDRGGGRAYNEQYF. CDR3 DNA sequence: TGCAGTGCTAGAGACCGCGGGGGGGGGCGCGCCTACAATGAGCAGTACTTC.